These 26 T cell receptor beta chains were sequenced from one sample in a study of a mutant IDH1 vaccine in newly diagnosed glioma. These receptors' antigens are unknown. This table comes from immunoSEQ multiplex PCR, and its TCRdb copy is limited to in-frame clones, with some not included. The profile shows 44,000 or so clones, 81% of them singletons. As for time point: week 35, safety follow-up. What each vaccine dose contained was 300 ug of mutant IDH1 20-mer peptide, accompanied by topical imiquimod. Sequences were derived from PBMCs, sampled from a glioma patient whose treatment included an IDH1 peptide vaccine. The receptors derive from a woman in her thirties or forties with glioma. Some clones in this sample may be carry-over from other donors' samples.

The rearrangement links TRBV28 to TRBJ1-5; D unresolved. CDR3 size: 17 residues. V was shortened by 5 bases and J by 2 bases, with 19 bases between the two germline ends. The germline V gene encodes CDR1 MDHEN and CDR2 SYDVKM. CDR3 sequence (DNA): TGTGCCAGCAGTCACCCAGACGCGTTTGGGGGCAATCAGCCCCAGCATTTT. Amino acid sequence: CASSHPDAFGGNQPQHF.

The table lists this clone with a count of one. The J gene is TRBJ2-2, the V gene TRBV30; 8 bases agree with TRBD2. Germline V gene lookup returns CDR1 GTSNPN and CDR2 SVGIG (reference sequence). The CDR3 spans 16 residues. V shed 3 bases and J 7 bases; nucleotides not matched to a gene: 13. The CDR3 loop is CAWRGKTGGGDGELFF. Here the CDR3 DNA reads TGTGCCTGGAGGGGAAAAACGGGAGGGGGGGACGGGGAGCTGTTTTTT.

The CDR3 nucleotides read TGTGCCAGTACCACGGCGGACAGGGAATGGAGCGAGCAGTACTTC. Residues: CASTTADREWSEQYF. The chain carries TRBV19 and TRBJ2-7, with 8 nucleotides matching TRBD1. V lost 7 bases to trimming and J lost 6 bases; unmatched junction nucleotides: 14. The CDR3 runs to 15 residues. Germline loops: CDR1 LNHDA, CDR2 SQIVND (reference sequence). The entire variable domain, with the rest obtained from reference TRBV19 and TRBJ2-7, is as follows: DGGITQSPKYLFRKEGQNVTLSCEQNLNHDAMYWYRQDPGQGLRLIYYSQIVNDFQKGDIAEGYSVSREKKESFPLTVTSAQKNPTAFYLCASTTADREWSEQYFGPGTRLTVT.

The chain is built from TRBV5-3 and TRBJ1-2; TRBD1 agrees at 7 bases. TRBV5-3 counts as an open reading frame of uncertain function. CDR3 length: 14 amino acids. J gave up 4 bases and V 4 bases, and 7 bases lay outside the gene matches. CDR3 in DNA: TGTGCCAGAAGCCGGGACAGAAGCCCCTATGGCTACACCTTC. Protein sequence: CARSRDRSPYGYTF.

This chain joins TRBV7-2 and TRBJ2-7, with D uncertain. Germline CDR1 reads SGHTA; CDR2 reads FQGNSA. The CDR3 contains 14 residues. V lost 3 bases and J 2 bases, leaving 11 bases between the germline ends. The CDR3, as DNA: TGTGCCAGCAGCTTTGGGTCCAGCCCCTACGAGCAGTACTTC. It codes for CASSFGSSPYEQYF.

This clone has just one count. CDR3 in DNA: TGTGCCAGCAGGTCGACAGGGACGAAGACCCAGTACTTC. Translation: CASRSTGTKTQYF. The V gene is TRBV7-8, the J gene TRBJ2-5, with 7 positions matching TRBD1. Losses at the gene ends were 6 bases for V and 6 bases for J; bases not matched to a gene: 7. CDR3 length: 13 residues. CDR1 is SGHVS and CDR2 is FQNEAQ in the germline V gene.

This rearrangement joins TRBV5-1 to TRBJ2-5, with D hard to call. V lost 4 bases, J lost 5 bases, and 18 bases lay in between. CDR1 SGHRS and CDR2 YFSETQ come from the germline V gene. The CDR3 is 15 residues long. CDR3 bases: TGCGCCAGCAGCGAGACAAGTCTCGGTGGGGAGACCCAGTACTTC. Its protein is CASSETSLGGETQYF.

The chain recombines TRBV5-6 with TRBJ2-1, with D unclear. The CDR3 runs to 17 residues. Trimming took off 0 bases at V and 4 bases at J, with 17 bases between the two ends. Germline assignment: CDR1 SGHDT and CDR2 YYEEEE. Here the CDR3 reads CASSLGQLSRIYNEQFF. As DNA, the CDR3 is TGTGCCAGCAGCTTGGGGCAGCTATCTCGAATTTACAATGAGCAGTTCTTC.

This clone came up a few times. V and J are TRBV7-2 and TRBJ1-1; D gene unclear. The CDR3 contains 12 residues. The germline CDR1 and CDR2 sequences are SGHTA and FQGNSA. V lost 2 bases to trimming and J lost 11 bases, with 12 bases between them. Here the CDR3 reads CASSLSRFVAFF. For the CDR3, the DNA is TGTGCCAGCAGCTTATCCCGTTTTGTGGCTTTCTTT.

This clone was seen just once. This chain uses TRBV7-8 with TRBJ2-1, with no clear D. The CDR3 length is 11 residues. V was pared by 5 bases and J by 9 bases, with 8 bases between. Germline V gene lookup returns CDR1 SGHVS and CDR2 FQNEAQ. CDR3 protein: CASSQAREQFF. The DNA of the CDR3 is TGTGCCAGCAGCCAGGCGCGTGAGCAGTTCTTC.

The chain is built from TRBV29-1 and TRBJ2-1, with TRBD2 identical over 10 bases. With V trimmed by 2 bases and J by 10 bases, 11 bases remained unmatched. The CDR3 is made up of 15 amino acids. Germline CDR1 is SQVTM and CDR2 is ANQGSEA. This CDR3 is CSVERASGREGEQFF. The CDR3 nucleotides read TGCAGCGTTGAAAGGGCTAGCGGGAGAGAAGGGGAGCAGTTCTTC.

The chain carries TRBV19 and TRBJ2-7; 12 bases map to TRBD1. The CDR3 sequence is 13 residues long. CDR1 is LNHDA, CDR2 SQIVND, per germline (reference sequence). V trimming: 5 bases; J trimming: 7 bases; junction bases outside the gene matches: 3. In DNA, the CDR3 is TGTGCCAGTAGTGGGACAGGGGGCAGAGAGCAGTACTTC. It codes for CASSGTGGREQYF.

The V and J genes are TRBV5-4 and TRBJ2-5; 7 nucleotides line up with TRBD2. V dropped 4 bases and J dropped 1; count of bases not matched to a gene: 4. This CDR3 region has 14 residues. From germline, CDR1 is SGHNT and CDR2 YYREEE (reference sequence). In DNA form, the CDR3 reads TGTGCCAGCAGCGGGAGGGACCTCCAAGAGACCCAGTACTTC. Protein: CASSGRDLQETQYF. Variable domain in full (rest from reference TRBV5-4 and TRBJ2-5): ETGVTQSPTHLIKTRGQQVTLRCSSQSGHNTVSWYQQALGQGPQFIFQYYREEENGRGNFPPRFSGLQFPNYSSELNVNALELDDSALYLCASSGRDLQETQYFGPGTRLLVL.

This chain connects TRBV9 to TRBJ2-3, with a possible D match to TRBD1 (6 bases). From germline, CDR1 is SGDLS and CDR2 YYNGEE. V was cut by 0 bases and J by 3 bases, with 14 bases left in between. The CDR3 runs to 16 residues. The CDR3 DNA sequence: TGTGCCAGCAGCGTAGCCCAGGGGTTTCTTACAGATACGCAGTATTTT. Its translation: CASSVAQGFLTDTQYF.

Worth noting for this clone: It is unclear where the CDR3 begins or ends on the DNA, so no DNA is shown, and the CDR3 is as TCRdb lists it. J is TRBJ1-1 and V is TRBV4-1. The CDR3 has 17 amino acids, counting both end residues. CDR1 and CDR2 (germline): MGHRA, YSYEKL. CDR3 sequence reads: CASSLGSGPAMNTEAFF.

V usage is TRBV7-3 and J usage is TRBJ1-1; D gene uncertain. There are 14 residues in the CDR3. Trimming removed 2 bases from V and 1 base from J, with 8 bases in between. Per germline, CDR1 SGHTA and CDR2 FQGTGA. In nucleotides, the CDR3 is TGTGCCAGCAGCTTACGCCGGACGAACACTGAAGCTTTCTTT. Translated: CASSLRRTNTEAFF.

This rearrangement joins TRBV5-1 to TRBJ1-2, with TRBD1 matching over 8 bases. J lost 4 bases, V lost 0 bases, and 20 bases had no gene match. The length of the CDR3 is 20 residues. In germline, CDR1 is SGHRS, CDR2 YFSETQ. CDR3 nucleotides: TGCGCCAGCAGCTTGGTTCCCCCCAAGGTACAGACAGGGGATCGCTATGGCTACACCTTC. Encoded protein: CASSLVPPKVQTGDRYGYTF.

This chain uses TRBV2 with TRBJ1-1; no clear D. CDR1 is SNHLY and CDR2 is FYNNEI in the germline V gene. Trimming pared 3 bases from V and 0 bases from J, leaving 8 bases between. This CDR3 spans 14 amino acids. CDR3 loop: CASSDPKVNTEAFF. The CDR3 bases are TGTGCCAGCAGTGACCCCAAGGTGAACACTGAAGCTTTCTTT.

The chain is built from TRBV19 and TRBJ1-3; 10 bases agree with TRBD1. Trimming took 5 bases from V and 0 from J; bases not matched to a gene: 4. Germline lookup yields CDR1 LNHDA and CDR2 SQIVND (reference sequence). The CDR3 runs 16 residues. The CDR3 DNA follows: TGTGCCAGTAGTGCGACAGGGGGCAACTCTGGAAACACCATATATTTT. Its protein product is CASSATGGNSGNTIYF.

The gene calls are TRBV15 and TRBJ1-2, with 7 bases lining up with TRBD1. This CDR3 contains 15 residues. Germline CDR1 is LNHNV and CDR2 is YYDKDF (reference sequence). V dropped 1 base and J dropped 5; count of bases not matched to a gene: 7. CDR3 sequence (DNA): TGTGCCACCAGCAGAGGGGTCGGGACAGCTTATGGCTACACCTTC. Amino acid sequence: CATSRGVGTAYGYTF.

The chain has TRBV19 and TRBJ2-2; D uncertain. V gave up 4 bases and J gave up 2 bases, with 17 bases separating them. Looked up from germline, CDR1 is LNHDA and CDR2 is SQIVND (reference sequence). This CDR3 has 17 amino acids. CDR3: CASSTISGALNTGELFF. The DNA of the CDR3 is TGTGCCAGTAGTACCATTTCAGGTGCCCTAAACACCGGGGAGCTGTTTTTT.

Only one count was recorded for this clone. The rearrangement joins TRBV27 to TRBJ2-5; D may match TRBD1 or TRBD2 (5 bases each). Germline V gene data show CDR1 as MNHEY and CDR2 as SMNVEV (reference sequence). With 3 bases removed from V and 7 bases from J, the gap between germline ends came to 12 bases. CDR3 size: 13 residues. DNA for the CDR3: TGTGCCAGCAGTTTGCCGGGGCTGGGGACCCAGTACTTC. Its translation is CASSLPGLGTQYF.

V usage is TRBV19 and J usage is TRBJ1-5; D is unresolved. Germline CDR1 LNHDA, CDR2 SQIVND (reference sequence). The CDR3 sequence is 14 residues long. Trimming pared 5 bases from V and 9 bases from J, leaving 17 bases between. DNA of the CDR3: TGTGCCAGTAGTCCCGGACCGGTACCTGGGCCCCAGCATTTT. Translating it yields CASSPGPVPGPQHF. Supplemented by reference TRBV19 and TRBJ1-5, the full variable domain reads DGGITQSPKYLFRKEGQNVTLSCEQNLNHDAMYWYRQDPGQGLRLIYYSQIVNDFQKGDIAEGYSVSREKKESFPLTVTSAQKNPTAFYLCASSPGPVPGPQHFGDGTRLSIL.

The genes are TRBV7-9 and TRBJ2-5; 7 bases match TRBD2. Germline V gene lookup returns CDR1 SEHNR and CDR2 FQNEAQ (reference sequence). Losses at the gene ends were 5 bases for V and 3 bases for J; bases not matched to a gene: 6. The length of the CDR3 is 14 residues. CDR3 in amino acids: CASSLPGTKETQYF. The CDR3 DNA is TGTGCCAGCAGCCTCCCCGGGACTAAAGAGACCCAGTACTTC.

The V call is TRBV5-1, the J call TRBJ2-3, with a tentative D call TRBD1 (6 bases). The V gene lost 1 base and the J gene lost 0 bases, with 12 bases spanning the gap. From germline, CDR1 is SGHRS and CDR2 YFSETQ. CDR3 length: 16 residues. DNA for the CDR3: TGCGCCAGCAGCTTGCGTCCCGGACAGAGCACAGATACGCAGTATTTT. Translation: CASSLRPGQSTDTQYF.

The chain joins TRBV5-1 to TRBJ2-7; the D gene is possibly TRBD2 (5 bases). Trimming took 4 bases from V and 6 from J, leaving 14 bases between them. Germline values: CDR1 SGHRS, CDR2 YFSETQ. The CDR3 loop spans 13 amino acids. The DNA for the CDR3 is TGCGCCAGCAGCAATCCGACTCGGGGCGAGCAGTACTTC. It codes for CASSNPTRGEQYF. Full variable domain (remainder filled in from reference TRBV5-1 and TRBJ2-7): KAGVTQTPRYLIKTRGQQVTLSCSPISGHRSVSWYQQTPGQGLQFLFEYFSETQRNKGNFPGRFSGRQFSNSRSEMNVSTLELGDSALYLCASSNPTRGEQYFGPGTRLTVT.